Below, 2 T cell receptor beta chains from the same sample are listed, as sequenced in a study of chemoradiotherapy in HPV16-positive cancers. Generated by immunoSEQ multiplex PCR, the TCRdb table keeps only in-frame clones and is missing some. Seen here are about 24,000 clones, roughly 87% observed once, and the top ten hold more than 3.5%. The sample was blood, taken from a patient who underwent chemoradiotherapy. These receptors all stem from a human donor with HPV-associated anogenital cancer.

This chain links TRBV30 with TRBJ1-1; D is perhaps TRBD1 (5 bases). Germline CDR1 and CDR2: GTSNPN and SVGIG (reference sequence). The CDR3 contains 13 residues. The V end lost 4 bases, the J end lost 1 base, and 10 bases lay between the germline ends. The DNA of the CDR3 is TGTGCCTGGAATCGGGACGGGAACACTGAAGCTTTCTTT. Its protein product is CAWNRDGNTEAFF.

The rearrangement uses TRBV27 and TRBJ1-3, with 8 bases lining up with TRBD1. J lost 0 bases, V lost 7 bases, and 8 bases had no gene match. The germline V gene encodes CDR1 MNHEY and CDR2 SMNVEV (reference sequence). The CDR3 totals 16 residues. Written as DNA, the CDR3 is TGTGCCAGCAAACCGGGACAGGCGTTCTCTGGAAACACCATATATTTT. It translates to CASKPGQAFSGNTIYF.